The next 20 T cell receptor beta chains were all read from a single sample in a study of metastatic and nonmetastatic thyroid tumors. Before thyroid surgery, none of the patients had received any treatment. Via MiXCR, TCRdb re-called the PCR reads. Among tens of thousands of clones listed, less than 5% were seen once. The sequencing input was blood. The receptors come from a female donor with papillary thyroid cancer or a benign thyroid nodule (not recorded which). Some clones in this sample may be carry-over from other donors' samples.

In regard to this clone: This may stem from a read error, because a much larger clone lies one nucleotide away. The rearrangement links TRBV10-3 to TRBJ2-3; D perhaps matches TRBD1 (6 bases). The germline V gene has CDR1 ENHRY and CDR2 SYGVKD. V lost 4 bases, J lost 6 bases, and 17 bases lay in between. The CDR3 length is 15 residues. CDR3 residues: CAISGDIGDGDTQYF. The CDR3 DNA sequence: TGTGCCATCAGTGGGGACATCGGCGACGGGGATACGCAGTATTTT.

This clone was seen ten or more times. A much bigger clone sits one base away, suggesting this may be a read error. Other DNA sequences from this sample encode an identical CDR3 as well. The chain couples TRBV7-8 to TRBJ1-1, with D tentatively TRBD1 (5 bases). The CDR3 runs 13 residues. The germline V gene encodes CDR1 SGHVS and CDR2 FQNEAQ. The CDR3 protein is CASAETGRNEAFF. The CDR3 bases are TGTGCCAGCGCCGAGACGGGGCGGAATGAAGCCTTCTTT. The variable domain in full, completed from reference TRBV7-8 and TRBJ1-1, reads GAGVSQSPRYKVAKRGQDVALRCDPISGHVSLFWYQQALGQGPEFLTYFQNEAQLDKSGLPSDRFFAERPEGSVSTLKIQRTQQEDSAVYLCASAETGRNEAFFGQGTRLTVV.

This clone was counted at least ten times. The chain is built from TRBV24-1 and TRBJ2-2, with a possible D match to TRBD2 (5 bases). The CDR3 spans 13 residues. Trimming shortened V by 9 bases and J by 4 bases, and 11 bases separated the two germline ends. From germline, CDR1 is KGHDR and CDR2 SFDVKD. The CDR3 loop reads CATQREGTGELFF. CDR3 bases: TGTGCCACCCAGAGAGAGGGCACCGGGGAGCTGTTTTTT.

This clone was detected ten times or more. Here the CDR3 reads CASSQRLAGGFNEQFF. CDR3 DNA: TGTGCCAGCAGCCAACGACTAGCGGGAGGGTTCAATGAGCAGTTCTTC. The chain recombines TRBV3-1 with TRBJ2-1, with TRBD2 identical over 14 bases. The CDR3 contains 16 residues. Germline-derived CDR1 and CDR2 are LGHDT and YNNKEL (reference sequence). Trimming removed 2 bases from V and 6 bases from J; junction bases left unmatched: 3.

This clone has ten or more counts. J is TRBJ2-1 and V is TRBV30, with D uncertain. This CDR3 spans 14 amino acids. Trimming removed 0 bases at V and 9 bases at J, with 15 bases between. Germline V gene lookup returns CDR1 GTSNPN and CDR2 SVGIG (reference sequence). For the CDR3, the DNA is TGTGCCTGGAGTGTAGATTCCTATACCCGTGAGCAGTTCTTC. Translation gives CAWSVDSYTREQFF.

Many counts were recorded for this clone. The rearrangement links TRBV7-2 to TRBJ2-3; D remains ambiguous. The CDR3 contains 17 residues. The germline V gene encodes CDR1 SGHTA and CDR2 FQGNSA. The V and J ends lost 5 bases and 0 bases respectively, with 18 bases between them. CDR3 in DNA: TGTGCCAGCAGCAGTCGCGACCAGGTCCTAAGCACAGATACGCAGTATTTT. Its protein is CASSSRDQVLSTDTQYF.

This clone came up many times. The gene calls are TRBV20-1 and TRBJ2-1; 8 bases agree with TRBD2. V shed 0 bases and J 15 bases; nucleotides not matched to a gene: 10. Germline V gene sequence: CDR1 DFQATT, CDR2 SNEGSKA (reference sequence). The CDR3 loop spans 13 amino acids. CDR3 nucleotide sequence: TGCAGTGCTAGAGATCTAACTAGCGGAGTTACGTTCTTC. This encodes CSARDLTSGVTFF.

This clone has a count of ten or more. This sequence joins TRBV6-1 and TRBJ2-1; the D gene is possibly TRBD1 (6 bases). The CDR3 is 15 residues long. V gave up 8 bases and J gave up 2 bases, with 16 bases separating them. Germline lookup yields CDR1 MNHNS and CDR2 SASEGT. This CDR3 reads CASGQRISPYNEQFF. CDR3 nucleotide sequence: TGTGCCAGCGGACAGCGGATATCCCCCTACAATGAGCAGTTCTTC.

Comment on this clone: The junction differs from germline at one of its ends, possibly a read error. V gene TRBV27 combines with J gene TRBJ2-2, with 11 nucleotides matching TRBD2. Germline CDR1 MNHEY, CDR2 SMNVEV (reference sequence). The CDR3 length is 19 residues. CDR3 region: CASRFAASGRNTNTWELFF. The CDR3 coding sequence is TGTGCCAGCAGATTCGCGGCTAGCGGGAGGAATACGAACACCTGGGAGCTGTTTTTT.

V is TRBV5-1 and J is TRBJ1-5; D might be TRBD1 (6 bases). V gave up 0 bases and J gave up 5 bases, with 9 bases separating them. The germline V gene has CDR1 SGHRS and CDR2 YFSETQ. CDR3 length equals 14 residues. In DNA form, the CDR3 reads TGCGCCAGCAGCTTGGTGGGGGCTGATCAGCCCCAGCATTTT. Its protein is CASSLVGADQPQHF.

This clone was counted only a few times. The CDR3 here is CASSLVSVGTGVDGYTF. CDR3 bases: TGTGCCAGCAGTTTAGTTTCGGTGGGGACAGGGGTGGACGGCTACACCTTC. V gene TRBV27 combines with J gene TRBJ1-2; the match to TRBD1 covers 10 bases. V lost 2 bases, J lost 8 bases, and 14 bases stayed unmatched. The CDR3 totals 17 residues. Per germline, CDR1 MNHEY and CDR2 SMNVEV (reference sequence).

In its sample, this clone was seen many times. J is TRBJ1-1 and V is TRBV7-9, with D perhaps TRBD1 (5 bases). V was trimmed by 5 bases and J by 6 bases, leaving 22 bases between them. There are 16 residues in the CDR3. The germline gives CDR1 SEHNR, CDR2 FQNEAQ (reference sequence). CDR3 bases: TGTGCCAGCAGCACGCAAGGCCCCGGGGGTCTAGCTGAAGCTTTCTTT. This codes for CASSTQGPGGLAEAFF.

Ten or more counts support this clone. This rearrangement joins TRBV10-3 to TRBJ1-4; no firm D call. CDR1 and CDR2 (germline): ENHRY, SYGVKD. The length of the CDR3 is 12 residues. Trimming pared 2 bases from V and 5 bases from J, leaving 3 bases between. The CDR3, as DNA: TGTGCCATCAGTGAGCAGAATGAAAAACTGTTTTTT. Amino acid sequence: CAISEQNEKLFF.

This clone was counted at least ten times. The rearrangement links TRBV30 to TRBJ1-5; no firm D call. Trimming removed 0 bases at V and 0 bases at J, with 9 bases between. CDR1 and CDR2 (germline): GTSNPN, SVGIG (reference sequence). The CDR3 runs to 15 residues. The CDR3 nucleotides are TGTGCCTGGAGTGTATCGTCTTATAGCAATCAGCCCCAGCATTTT. As protein: CAWSVSSYSNQPQHF. Full variable domain (remainder filled in from reference TRBV30 and TRBJ1-5): SQTIHQWPATLVQPVGSPLSLECTVEGTSNPNLYWYRQAAGRGLQLLFYSVGIGQISSEVPQNLSASRPQDRQFILSSKKLLLSDSGFYLCAWSVSSYSNQPQHFGDGTRLSIL.

This clone appeared many times. The same CDR3 can be traced to other DNA sequences in this sample. This rearrangement joins TRBV7-8 to TRBJ1-5, with 7 bases fitting TRBD1. Germline V gene data show CDR1 as SGHVS and CDR2 as FQNEAQ. CDR3 length equals 14 residues. Trimming cost V 4 bases and J 2 bases; bases outside gene matches: 2. Here the CDR3 DNA reads TGTGCCAGCAGCTCCGGACAGGGCAATCAGCCCCAGCATTTT. Its protein product is CASSSGQGNQPQHF.

This clone has at least ten counts. The rearrangement links TRBV15 to TRBJ2-1, with D possibly matching TRBD2 (6 bases). The CDR3 is 15 residues long. Germline CDR1 is LNHNV and CDR2 is YYDKDF (reference sequence). V lost 6 bases and J 0 bases, leaving 12 bases between the germline ends. DNA of the CDR3: TGTGCCACCAGGGGAGGCCTCGTCTCCTACAATGAGCAGTTCTTC. Protein product: CATRGGLVSYNEQFF.

This clone was observed a few times. This chain links TRBV2 with TRBJ1-6; the D is unclear. CDR1 SNHLY and CDR2 FYNNEI come from the germline V gene. The V gene lost 7 bases and the J gene lost 9 bases, with 13 bases spanning the gap. The CDR3 length is 13 residues. CDR3 nucleotides: TGTGCCAGCAAGACCGGAGCACTTTCACCCCTCCACTTT. Its protein product is CASKTGALSPLHF.

This clone was counted at least ten times. The chain combines TRBV5-1 with TRBJ1-1; unclear D gene. The CDR3 spans 12 residues. The germline V gene encodes CDR1 SGHRS and CDR2 YFSETQ. V dropped 7 bases and J dropped 1 base, with 8 bases sitting between them. The chain's CDR3 is CASRRQNTEAFF. CDR3 nucleotide sequence: TGCGCCAGCCGTCGTCAGAACACTGAAGCTTTCTTT.

This clone was detected ten times or more. The V and J genes are TRBV3-1 and TRBJ2-7; D is undetermined. V lost 7 bases, J lost 2 bases, and 12 bases lay in between. This CDR3 contains 13 residues. The germline gives CDR1 LGHDT, CDR2 YNNKEL (reference sequence). CDR3 sequence (DNA): TGTGCCAGCAATCGGGCTTCGACCTACGAGCAGTACTTC. Translated, it gives CASNRASTYEQYF.

This clone showed up many times. The chain links TRBV6-1 to TRBJ1-6; D possibly corresponds to TRBD1 (5 bases). Germline V gene sequence: CDR1 MNHNS, CDR2 SASEGT. The CDR3 is 14 residues long. V was shortened by 2 bases and J by 14 bases, with 16 bases between the two germline ends. CDR3 nucleotide sequence: TGTGCCAGCAGTGAACGAGGGGCCCAACGGGCCCTCCACTTT. Amino acids: CASSERGAQRALHF.